These 24 T cell receptor beta chains were sequenced from one sample in a study of cytomegalovirus exposure and HLA in healthy donors. The primer mix had 60 Vbeta and 13 Jbeta primers. Sequenced by immunoSEQ multiplex PCR; TCRdb stores in-frame clones only, minus some. In the table there are roughly 68,000 clones, around 75% of which are singletons. Material for sequencing was PBMCs. The source of these receptors is a woman under 40 in good health and CMV-seropositive.

The V gene is TRBV4-2, the J gene TRBJ1-2; TRBD1 might be the D (6 bases). Germline V gives CDR1 LGHNA, CDR2 YNFKEQ. Trimming cost V 1 base and J 3 bases, with 9 bases left between them. This CDR3 spans 14 amino acids. The CDR3 coding sequence is TGTGCCAGCAGCCAAGTCGCAGGGGACTATGGCTACACCTTC. Protein: CASSQVAGDYGYTF.

This clone occurred many times. The V call is TRBV27, the J call TRBJ2-7, with D possibly being TRBD1 (5 bases). The length of the CDR3 is 14 residues. In germline, CDR1 is MNHEY, CDR2 SMNVEV (reference sequence). Between the trimmed V and J ends, which lost 4 bases and 0 bases, there was a span of 10 bases. The CDR3 DNA sequence: TGTGCCAGCAGTTCACAGGTCCTCTCCTACGAGCAGTACTTC. Translation gives CASSSQVLSYEQYF.

The chain is built from TRBV14 and TRBJ2-7, with D perhaps TRBD1 (5 bases). CDR1 and CDR2 from the germline V gene are SGHDN and FVKESK. The CDR3 is made up of 17 amino acids. Trimming pared 0 bases from V and 6 bases from J, leaving 21 bases between. In DNA, the CDR3 is TGTGCCAGCAGCCAAGACGGGCCGGGCAGGGTGTTCCTCGAGCAGTACTTC. It yields the protein CASSQDGPGRVFLEQYF.

The table lists this clone with a few counts. The CDR3 is CASSRERTGQGYTF. The CDR3 region has the DNA TGTGCCAGCTCACGAGAGCGGACAGGCCAGGGCTACACCTTC. The rearrangement links TRBV18 to TRBJ1-2; TRBD1 matches 7 bases. The V and J ends lost 4 bases and 8 bases, in that order; junction bases with no gene match: 10. Germline V gene sequence: CDR1 KGHSH, CDR2 LQKENI. The CDR3 loop spans 14 amino acids.

The rearrangement uses TRBV6-5 and TRBJ1-2; no clear D gene. Germline values: CDR1 MNHEY, CDR2 SVGAGI. The CDR3 loop spans 13 amino acids. With 6 bases removed from V and 8 bases from J, the gap between germline ends came to 16 bases. The CDR3 sequence is CASRRGGSGGYTF. CDR3 DNA: TGTGCCAGCAGACGAGGTGGATCCGGGGGCTACACCTTC.

This chain uses TRBV7-8 with TRBJ1-6; 8 bases line up with TRBD1. V lost 1 base to trimming and J lost 9 bases; unmatched junction nucleotides: 5. The CDR3 totals 15 residues. Germline V lookup: CDR1 SGHVS, CDR2 FQNEAQ. The CDR3 DNA sequence: TGTGCCAGCAGCTTAGGGCGGGACAGGTCTTCACCCCTCCACTTT. Translating it yields CASSLGRDRSSPLHF. Using reference TRBV7-8 and TRBJ1-6 for the parts outside the CDR3, the full variable domain is GAGVSQSPRYKVAKRGQDVALRCDPISGHVSLFWYQQALGQGPEFLTYFQNEAQLDKSGLPSDRFFAERPEGSVSTLKIQRTQQEDSAVYLCASSLGRDRSSPLHFGNGTRLTVT.

The chain joins TRBV7-6 to TRBJ2-5; a weak D match, TRBD1 (5 bases). The CDR3 consists of 13 residues. Trimming pared 0 bases from V and 11 bases from J, leaving 13 bases between. CDR1 and CDR2 from the germline V gene are SGHVS and FNYEAQ. CDR3 sequence: CASSLARAKEQYF. CDR3 in DNA: TGTGCCAGCAGCTTAGCCAGGGCCAAAGAGCAGTACTTC.

This clone showed up just once. V usage is TRBV28 and J usage is TRBJ1-1; D remains unclear. Trimming shortened V by 7 bases and J by 8 bases, and 14 bases separated the two germline ends. The CDR3 sequence is 12 residues long. In germline, CDR1 is MDHEN, CDR2 SYDVKM. DNA of the CDR3: TGTGCCAGCACCACTATAAAGGAAGAAGCTTTCTTT. It yields the protein CASTTIKEEAFF.

This clone was seen only a few times. The V and J genes are TRBV4-1 and TRBJ2-2; a weak D match, TRBD2 (6 bases). The V gene lost 1 base and the J gene lost 2 bases, with 8 bases spanning the gap. Germline-derived CDR1 and CDR2 are MGHRA and YSYEKL. The CDR3 has 15 amino acids. As DNA, the CDR3 is TGCGCCAGCAGCCAAGTAGGACTAAACACCGGGGAGCTGTTTTTT. Amino acids: CASSQVGLNTGELFF.

The rearrangement joins TRBV5-6 to TRBJ2-4, with TRBD2 matching over 9 bases. This CDR3 has 16 residues. The germline V gene has CDR1 SGHDT and CDR2 YYEEEE. V shed 4 bases, J shed 5 bases, and the junction held 10 bases outside the gene matches. The CDR3, as DNA: TGTGCCAGCAGCCCGCGGGTCGCGGGAGGGGAAAACATTCAGTACTTC. Amino acid sequence: CASSPRVAGGENIQYF.

The chain has TRBV6-1 and TRBJ2-7, with 10 bases aligning to TRBD1. With 1 base clipped from V and 1 base from J, the junction kept 4 bases outside the gene matches. This CDR3 has 16 amino acids. Germline CDR1 reads MNHNS; CDR2 reads SASEGT. DNA for the CDR3: TGTGCCAGCAGTGAAGAGGGACAGGGGCCATCCTACGAGCAGTACTTC. It yields the protein CASSEEGQGPSYEQYF.

This clone is a singleton in its sample. The V and J genes are TRBV27 and TRBJ2-3, with 8 bases matching TRBD2. The CDR3 is 15 residues long. V trimming: 2 bases; J trimming: 4 bases; junction bases outside the gene matches: 5. Per the germline V gene, CDR1 is MNHEY and CDR2 is SMNVEV (reference sequence). CDR3 loop: CASSLREGRADTQYF. The CDR3 DNA sequence: TGTGCCAGCAGTTTACGGGAGGGCCGGGCAGATACGCAGTATTTT.

The table lists this clone with a few counts. DNA of the CDR3: TGTGCCAGCAGCTTGGGACCAGGGCTGGGCAATCAGCCCCAGCATTTT. As protein: CASSLGPGLGNQPQHF. The genes are TRBV5-6 and TRBJ1-5, with D maybe TRBD1 (5 bases). This CDR3 has 16 amino acids. CDR1 and CDR2 (germline): SGHDT, YYEEEE. V gave up 0 bases and J gave up 2 bases, with 12 bases separating them.

The genes are TRBV7-3 and TRBJ2-2, with TRBD2 identical over 9 bases. This CDR3 region has 20 residues. The V gene's germline CDR1 is SGHTA and CDR2 FQGTGA. V lost 7 bases and J lost 2; bases outside the gene matches: 20. The CDR3 sequence is CASILLPTDGLAGNTGELFF. The CDR3 coding sequence is TGTGCCAGCATCCTCTTACCGACCGACGGCCTAGCGGGAAACACCGGGGAGCTGTTTTTT.

The rearrangement uses TRBV27 and TRBJ2-1, with D possibly matching TRBD1 (6 bases). Per germline, CDR1 MNHEY and CDR2 SMNVEV (reference sequence). The CDR3 sequence is 12 residues long. The ends were cut back, 4 bases at V and 10 bases at J, with 11 bases in the middle. CDR3 residues: CASSSRGREQFF. The CDR3 nucleotides are TGTGCCAGCAGTTCCAGGGGAAGGGAGCAGTTCTTC.

This chain links TRBV20-1 with TRBJ2-5, with no clear D. The CDR3 length is 11 residues. CDR1 is DFQATT and CDR2 is SNEGSKA in the germline V gene (reference sequence). For the CDR3, the DNA is TGCAGCACGAACGCCGGAGAGACCCAGTACTTC. It is translated as CSTNAGETQYF.

V usage is TRBV6-5 and J usage is TRBJ2-1; the match to TRBD2 covers 7 bases. V gave up 0 bases and J gave up 8 bases; unmatched junction bases: 7. This CDR3 is 15 amino acids long. Germline values: CDR1 MNHEY, CDR2 SVGAGI. The CDR3 nucleotides are TGTGCCAGCAGTTACTCGGGCGGGAGCGCGGATGAGCAGTTCTTC. This encodes CASSYSGGSADEQFF.

This clone was seen a few times. The rearrangement joins TRBV25-1 to TRBJ1-1; D may be TRBD1 (6 bases). Per the germline V gene, CDR1 is MGHDK and CDR2 is SYGVNS. The germline V and J ends were trimmed by 4 bases and 5 bases, with 17 bases remaining between them. The CDR3 consists of 15 residues. CDR3 DNA sequence: TGTGCCAGCAGTGCCCAGGGTAGGGGGGGTACTGAAGCTTTCTTT. It yields the protein CASSAQGRGGTEAFF.

This sequence joins TRBV5-4 and TRBJ2-7, with 7 bases identical to TRBD1. The CDR3 runs 13 residues. Germline V gene lookup returns CDR1 SGHNT and CDR2 YYREEE (reference sequence). After removal of 4 bases from V and 6 bases from J, the junction contained 7 bases not matched to a gene. CDR3 amino acids: CASSRGQVGEQYF. The DNA of the CDR3 is TGTGCCAGCAGCCGCGGACAGGTAGGCGAGCAGTACTTC. Looking up the rest from reference TRBV5-4 and TRBJ2-7 gives the full variable domain: ETGVTQSPTHLIKTRGQQVTLRCSSQSGHNTVSWYQQALGQGPQFIFQYYREEENGRGNFPPRFSGLQFPNYSSELNVNALELDDSALYLCASSRGQVGEQYFGPGTRLTVT.

The genes are TRBV5-6 and TRBJ2-5; 7 bases align to TRBD1. The DNA matches TRBJ2-7 better at its end, which makes the J call doubtful. Germline-derived CDR1 and CDR2 are SGHDT and YYEEEE. This CDR3 contains 14 residues. The DNA of the CDR3 is TGTGCCAGCAGCGCAATGGGACAGTCCTACGAGCAGTACTTC. This encodes CASSAMGQSYEQYF.

The V call is TRBV5-1, the J call TRBJ1-1, with 9 bases matching TRBD1. CDR3 length: 14 residues. Germline CDR1 is SGHRS and CDR2 is YFSETQ. Germline trimming cut 3 bases from V and 7 bases from J; bases unmatched to any gene: 7. The CDR3 reads CASSWGQGAFEAFF. The CDR3 coding sequence is TGCGCCAGCAGCTGGGGACAGGGAGCCTTTGAAGCTTTCTTT.

The chain joins TRBV5-1 to TRBJ2-1; 9 bases are a match to TRBD1. The CDR3 runs 15 residues. The germline V gene has CDR1 SGHRS and CDR2 YFSETQ. With 2 bases clipped from V and 5 bases from J, the junction kept 5 bases outside the gene matches. CDR3: CASSLLQGANNEQFF. CDR3 sequence (DNA): TGCGCCAGCAGCTTACTACAGGGGGCTAACAATGAGCAGTTCTTC.

The CDR3 DNA reads as TGTGCTAGTGGCCTTCCGGGACTAGCGGGAGGTCTTTACTACGAGCAGTACTTC. As protein: CASGLPGLAGGLYYEQYF. V usage is TRBV12-5 and J usage is TRBJ2-7, with 15 bases lining up with TRBD2. Germline V lookup: CDR1 LGHNT, CDR2 FRNRAP. The V gene end was trimmed by 6 bases and the J gene end by 3 bases; junction bases not matched to a gene: 12. This CDR3 contains 18 residues.

A few counts support this clone. V gene TRBV6-4 combines with J gene TRBJ1-5; D gene uncertain. The CDR3 runs to 13 residues. With 0 bases removed from V and 7 bases from J, the gap between germline ends came to 7 bases. Germline V CDR1 and CDR2: MRHNA, SNTAGT. The CDR3 region is CASSDSSGQPQHF. CDR3 coding DNA: TGTGCCAGCAGTGACTCGTCGGGGCAGCCCCAGCATTTT.